This record looks at one T cell receptor (beta chain) sequence and its context. In the study's own analysis: Estimates of nucleated cell counts were drawn from the amplification of reference gene primers. The table came from immunoSEQ multiplex PCR; TCRdb's copy has only in-frame clones and leaves some out. The V and J calls and clone size were taken over from that table, and D and trimming were inferred from the DNA. The sample yields approximately 100,000 clones, 88% seen once. These data are taken from a study of blood T cell repertoires in COVID-19. Study-level background: Researchers got acute and convalescent COVID-19 samples from the United States, Italy and Spain. PBMCs, B-cell-depleted T cells, or T cells were the source of the cDNA or gDNA that made up the material.

The source material was peripheral blood. The TCR comes from a human donor in a cohort sampled during active COVID-19.

CDR3 loop: CASIRLWTGKIAEQFF. CDR3 DNA: TGCGCCAGCATCAGACTATGGACAGGGAAAATAGCTGAGCAGTTCTTC. The chain employs TRBV23-1 and TRBJ2-1; 8 bases are shared with TRBD1. TRBV23-1 is an open reading frame, and its role is uncertain. The CDR3 spans 16 residues. V dropped 7 bases and J dropped 9; count of bases not matched to a gene: 17.